These T cell receptor beta chains were read from a single sample in a study of cytotoxic CD8 clonotypes in ibrutinib-treated CLL. Method: immunoSEQ multiplex PCR; TCRdb's copy keeps in-frame clones and lacks some. This table holds 200,000 or so clones, 65% to 80% found once. The source was PBMCs, collected after 12 months of ibrutinib treatment. These receptors were obtained from a human donor with chronic lymphocytic leukemia. Each CDR3 is given without its conserved first and last residue. Clone sizes are given selectively: once, few, many, or a class where the clone is expanded.

size | V | CDR3
- | TRBV6-5 | ASTDRDRTHSPLH
- | TRBV6-5 | ASSYRLWDGYT
- | TRBV9 | ASSVDLLVDTQY
- | TRBV28 | ASSTQGAAGANVLT
- | TRBV5-1 | ASSRGGGEPNYGYT
- | TRBV15 | ATSRVFSGNTIY
- | TRBV19 | ASSSGTGNYGYT
- | TRBV30 | AWRGTGTGFRYGYT
- | TRBV28 | ASSSHLRGQGQRRETQY
- | TRBV6-5 | ASSSRGQGAYEQY
few | TRBV2 | ASSDQVAYGYT
- | TRBV28 | ASSPRQETQY
many | TRBV5-1 | ASVGSMNTEAF
once | TRBV30 | AWSTPGELF
- | TRBV19 | ASTAMGLVNYGYT
- | TRBV27 | ASSSLAGGTDTQY
few | TRBV6-1 | ASRGQVETRNEQY
- | TRBV19 | ASSIALAGVIWAGELF
- | TRBV2 | ASEAGVNEQY
few | TRBV9 | ASSVGGASYNEQF
- | TRBV6-5 | ASKYGRTQETQY
- | TRBV7-6 | ASSSIPGLTNYGYT
- | TRBV9 | ASSPGGLKDYGYT
- | TRBV4-2 | ASSQGGQGNIQY
- | TRBV30 | AWSLNSGNTIY
- | TRBV9 | ASSHRGPFGGYT
- | TRBV30 | AWSGDGRRNEFNEQF
- | TRBV4-1 | ASSQDAPSNVGGNTIY
- | TRBV29-1 | SVAVPGNTIY
- | TRBV5-6 | ASSKGTLNTGELF
- | TRBV7-9 | ASSARDEQF
- | TRBV7-2 | ASSRNLAGVSNEQF
- | TRBV7-8 | ASSRLAGGQF
few | TRBV15 | ATSLTNYGYT
- | TRBV12-5 | ASGEDSLYSNQPQH
many | TRBV4-3 | ASSLGSGRDTQY
- | TRBV25-1 | ASSEYPYEQY
- | TRBV14 | ASRQQGLVGEQY
- | TRBV5-1 | ASTLGGGDETQY
- | TRBV5-4 | ASSFKSSSSTDTQY
- | TRBV6-5 | ASSYEQETQY
- | TRBV7-8 | ASSARGSPVVQY
- | TRBV29-1 | SVEDKAGKVGNQPQH
- | TRBV4-3 | ASSQDPRGNQY
many | TRBV18 | ASSPQGVGLNYGYT
few | TRBV30 | AWSVIQGPYEQY
- | TRBV7-3 | ASSIQGIYGYT
- | TRBV11-2 | ASSLDYGPVLAF
many | TRBV29-1 | SARGLWRGSSYEQY
- | TRBV6-5 | ASSPVAGGRETQY
- | TRBV5-5 | ASSPTAGSSYEQY
once | TRBV12-5 | ASGRDGNYGYT
- | TRBV25-1 | ASSEYGGGGAF
- | TRBV5-1 | ASSLAGSYSNQPQH
- | TRBV6-6 | ANSLGHKGRNQPQH
- | TRBV30 | AWSVPPPLANTEAF
few | TRBV6-5 | AIAGGRDRGYT
once | TRBV30 | AWSRGNNQPQH
- | TRBV5-5 | ASSFIPADQPQH